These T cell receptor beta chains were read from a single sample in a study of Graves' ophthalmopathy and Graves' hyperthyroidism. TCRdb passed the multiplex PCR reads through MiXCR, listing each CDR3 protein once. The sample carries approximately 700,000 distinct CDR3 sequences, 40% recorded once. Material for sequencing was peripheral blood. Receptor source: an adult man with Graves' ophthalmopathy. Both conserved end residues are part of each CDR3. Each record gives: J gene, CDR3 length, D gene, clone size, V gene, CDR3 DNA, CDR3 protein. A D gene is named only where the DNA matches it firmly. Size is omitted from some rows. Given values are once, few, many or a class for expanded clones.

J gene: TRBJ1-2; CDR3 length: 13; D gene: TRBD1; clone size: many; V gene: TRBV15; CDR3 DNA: TGTGCCACCAGCAGGGGAGGGACAGTCGGCTACACCTTC; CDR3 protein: CATSRGGTVGYTF
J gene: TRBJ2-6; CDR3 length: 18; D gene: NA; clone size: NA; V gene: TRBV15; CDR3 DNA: TGTGCCACCAGCAGAGATGTCTCAGGGCTTACTGGGGCCAACGTCCTGACTTTC; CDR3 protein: CATSRDVSGLTGANVLTF
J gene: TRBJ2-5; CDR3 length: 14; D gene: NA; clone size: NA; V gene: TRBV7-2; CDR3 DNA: TGTGCCAGCAGCCCCTCGGACACTAGGGAGTCCCAGTACTTC; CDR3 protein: CASSPSDTRESQYF
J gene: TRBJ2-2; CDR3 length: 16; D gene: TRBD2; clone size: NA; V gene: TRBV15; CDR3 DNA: TGTGCCAGCAGTGTTGCTAGCGGGTCAAACACCGGGGAGCTGTTTTTT; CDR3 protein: CASSVASGSNTGELFF
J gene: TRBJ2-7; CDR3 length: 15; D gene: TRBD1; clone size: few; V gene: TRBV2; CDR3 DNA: TGTGCCAGCACCTCCGGACAGGGGTGGACCTACGAGCAGTACTTC; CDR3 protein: CASTSGQGWTYEQYF
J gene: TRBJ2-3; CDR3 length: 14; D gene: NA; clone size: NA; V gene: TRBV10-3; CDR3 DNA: TGTGCCATCAGTGAGTCAAAGTTTAGAGATACGCAGTATTTT; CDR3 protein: CAISESKFRDTQYF
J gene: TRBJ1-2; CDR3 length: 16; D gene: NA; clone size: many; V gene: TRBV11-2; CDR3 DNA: TGTGCCAGCAGCTCCATTGGTTCCATCCGAGGAGATGGCTACACCTTC; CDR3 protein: CASSSIGSIRGDGYTF
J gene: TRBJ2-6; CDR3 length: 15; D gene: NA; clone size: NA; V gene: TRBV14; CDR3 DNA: TGTGCCAGCAGTTACTTACTTTCTGGGGCCAACGTCCTGACTTTC; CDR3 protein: CASSYLLSGANVLTF
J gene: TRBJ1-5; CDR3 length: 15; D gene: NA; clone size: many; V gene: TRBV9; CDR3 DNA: TGTGCCAGCAGCGTACTGGGGGAGAGGGGTCAGCCCCAGCATTTT; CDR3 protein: CASSVLGERGQPQHF
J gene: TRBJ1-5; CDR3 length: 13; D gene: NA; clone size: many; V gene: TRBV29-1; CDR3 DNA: TGCAGCGTTGCGTGGACAGTCAATCAGCCCCAGCATTTT; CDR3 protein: CSVAWTVNQPQHF
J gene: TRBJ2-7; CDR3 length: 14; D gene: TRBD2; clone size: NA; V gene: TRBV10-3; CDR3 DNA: TGTGCCATCAGTGAGGGGACTAGTGAAGACGAGCAGTACTTC; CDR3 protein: CAISEGTSEDEQYF
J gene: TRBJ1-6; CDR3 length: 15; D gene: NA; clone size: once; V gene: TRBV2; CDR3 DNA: TGTGCCAGCAGCCCCTCCCGGGGTACAGGTTCACCCCTCCACTTT; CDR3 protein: CASSPSRGTGSPLHF
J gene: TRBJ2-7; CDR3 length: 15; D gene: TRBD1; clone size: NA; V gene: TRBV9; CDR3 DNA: TGTGCCAGCTCATCACTCGGGACAGGAAACTACGAGCAGTACTTC; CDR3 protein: CASSSLGTGNYEQYF
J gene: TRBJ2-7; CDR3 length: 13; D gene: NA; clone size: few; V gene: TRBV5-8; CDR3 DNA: TGTGCCAGCAGCCGAGATCCGTCCTACGAGCAGTACTTC; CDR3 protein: CASSRDPSYEQYF
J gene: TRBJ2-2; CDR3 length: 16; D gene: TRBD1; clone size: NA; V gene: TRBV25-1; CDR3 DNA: TGTGCCAGCAGTCCTTGGACAGGGGCGAACACCGGGGAGCTGTTTTTT; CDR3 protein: CASSPWTGANTGELFF
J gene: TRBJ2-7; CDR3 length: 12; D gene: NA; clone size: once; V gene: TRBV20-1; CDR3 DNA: TGCAGTGCACAAGGACAGAACTACGAGCAGTACTTC; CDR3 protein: CSAQGQNYEQYF
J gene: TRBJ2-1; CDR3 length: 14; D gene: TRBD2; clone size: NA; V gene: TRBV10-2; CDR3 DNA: TGCGCCAGCAGTAGAGCGGGGGTGTACAATGAGCAGTTCTTC; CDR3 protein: CASSRAGVYNEQFF
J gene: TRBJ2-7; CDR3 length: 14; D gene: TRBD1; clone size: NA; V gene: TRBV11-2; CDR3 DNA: TGTGCCAGCAGCCGGACAGGGGGTCGGCGCGAGCAGTACTTC; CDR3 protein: CASSRTGGRREQYF
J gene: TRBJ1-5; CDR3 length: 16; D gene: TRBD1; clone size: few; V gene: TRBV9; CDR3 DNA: TGTGCCAGCAGCGCCGGGGACAGCAAGGCCTATCAGCCCCAGCATTTT; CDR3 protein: CASSAGDSKAYQPQHF
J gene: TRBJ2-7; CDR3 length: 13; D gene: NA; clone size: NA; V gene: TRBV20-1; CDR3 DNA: TGCAGTGCTAGTGGCAGAAGTACCTACGAGCAGTACTTC; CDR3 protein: CSASGRSTYEQYF
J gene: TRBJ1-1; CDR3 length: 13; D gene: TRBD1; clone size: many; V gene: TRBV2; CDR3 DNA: TGTGCCATACAGGGGGCGAGGAACACTGAAGCTTTCTTT; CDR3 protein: CAIQGARNTEAFF
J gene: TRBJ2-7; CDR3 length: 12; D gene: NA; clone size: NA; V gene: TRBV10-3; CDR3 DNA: TGTGCCATCAGTGAGTCGACCTACGAGCAGTACTTC; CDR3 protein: CAISESTYEQYF
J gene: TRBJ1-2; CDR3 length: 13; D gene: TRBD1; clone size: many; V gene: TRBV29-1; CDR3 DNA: TGCAGCGTGGGGACAGTTGACACCTATGGCTACACCTTC; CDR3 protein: CSVGTVDTYGYTF
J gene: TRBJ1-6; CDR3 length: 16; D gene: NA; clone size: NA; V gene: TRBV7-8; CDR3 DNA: TGTGCCAGCAGCCAAGATCAGGGCCGTGGGAATTCACCCCTCCACTTT; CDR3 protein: CASSQDQGRGNSPLHF
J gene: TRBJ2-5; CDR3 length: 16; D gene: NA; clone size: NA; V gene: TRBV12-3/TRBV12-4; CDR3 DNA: TGTGCCAGCGTGGAGGGGTCCGTCCTGTACCAAGAGACCCAGTACTTC; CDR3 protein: CASVEGSVLYQETQYF
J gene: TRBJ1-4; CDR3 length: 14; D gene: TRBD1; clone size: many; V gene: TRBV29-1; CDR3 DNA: TGCAGCGTTGAAGAAGGGGGCCAACGAGAAAAACTGTTTTTT; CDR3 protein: CSVEEGGQREKLFF
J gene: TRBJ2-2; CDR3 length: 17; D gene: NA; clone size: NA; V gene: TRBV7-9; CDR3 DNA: TGTGCCAGCAGCCAAGATCGGCGGGGCCCGAGGACCGGGGAGCTGTTTTTT; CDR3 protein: CASSQDRRGPRTGELFF
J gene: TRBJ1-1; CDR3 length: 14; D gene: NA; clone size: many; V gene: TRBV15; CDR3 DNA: TGTGCCACCAGCAGAGACACCAAGGGGACTGAAGCTTTCTTT; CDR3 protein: CATSRDTKGTEAFF
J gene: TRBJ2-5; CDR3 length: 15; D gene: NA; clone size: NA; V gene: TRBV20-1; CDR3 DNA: TGCAGTGCTAGAGAGGCTAGAGGGTACCAAGAGACCCAGTACTTC; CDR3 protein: CSAREARGYQETQYF
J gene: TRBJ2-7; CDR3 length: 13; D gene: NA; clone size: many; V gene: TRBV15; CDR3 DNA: TGTGCCACCAGCAGGGGACTTAGCTACGAGCAGTACTTC; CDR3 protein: CATSRGLSYEQYF
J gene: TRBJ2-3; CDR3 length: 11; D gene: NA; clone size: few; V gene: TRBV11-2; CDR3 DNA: TGTGCCAGCAGCTTACGATATACGCAGTATTTT; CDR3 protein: CASSLRYTQYF
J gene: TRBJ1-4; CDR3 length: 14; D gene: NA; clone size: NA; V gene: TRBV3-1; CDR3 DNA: TGTGCCAGCAGCCAAGGCGGCGGCCATGAAAAACTGTTTTTT; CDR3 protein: CASSQGGGHEKLFF
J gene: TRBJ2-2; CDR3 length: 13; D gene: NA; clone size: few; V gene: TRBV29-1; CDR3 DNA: TGCAGCGTCTGGGCCTTAAACACCGGGGAGCTGTTTTTT; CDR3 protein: CSVWALNTGELFF
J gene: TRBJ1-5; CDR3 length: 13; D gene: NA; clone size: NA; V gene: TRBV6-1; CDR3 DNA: TGTGCCAGCAGTGCCAGAGGGGGGCAGCCCCAGCATTTT; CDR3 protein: CASSARGGQPQHF
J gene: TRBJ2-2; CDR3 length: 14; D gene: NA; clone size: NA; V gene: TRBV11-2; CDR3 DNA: TGTGCCAGCAGTCCCTTAGCGAACACCGGGGAGCTGTTTTTT; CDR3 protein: CASSPLANTGELFF
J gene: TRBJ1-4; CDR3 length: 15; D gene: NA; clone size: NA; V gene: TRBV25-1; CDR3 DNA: TGTGCCAGCAGTGAAGCGCCGGGGGTCTATGAAAAACTGTTTTTT; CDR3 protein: CASSEAPGVYEKLFF
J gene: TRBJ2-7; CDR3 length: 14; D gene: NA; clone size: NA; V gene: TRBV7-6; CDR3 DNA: TGTGCCAGCAGCCAGGACTTCGGGGTCTACGAGCAGTACTTC; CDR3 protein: CASSQDFGVYEQYF
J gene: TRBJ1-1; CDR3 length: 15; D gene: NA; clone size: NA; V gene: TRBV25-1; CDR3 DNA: TGTGCCAGCTCACCGAAACAAGGACAAAAGGTTGAAGCTTTCTTT; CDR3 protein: CASSPKQGQKVEAFF
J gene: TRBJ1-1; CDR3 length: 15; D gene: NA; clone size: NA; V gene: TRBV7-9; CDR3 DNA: TGTGCCAGCGGCTTACCTCTCTCGGCGAGCACTGAAGCTTTCTTT; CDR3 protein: CASGLPLSASTEAFF
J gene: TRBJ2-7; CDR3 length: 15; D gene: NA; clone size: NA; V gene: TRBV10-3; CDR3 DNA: TGTGCCAGCAGCTATGAAGGAGGGACTTACTACGAGCAGTACTTC; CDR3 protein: CASSYEGGTYYEQYF
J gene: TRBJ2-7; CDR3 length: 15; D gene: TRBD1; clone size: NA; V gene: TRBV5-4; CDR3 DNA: TGTGCCAGCAGCTCGATTGGACAGGGCCACTACGAGCAGTACTTC; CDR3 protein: CASSSIGQGHYEQYF
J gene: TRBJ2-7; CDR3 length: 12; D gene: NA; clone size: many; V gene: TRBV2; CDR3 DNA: TGTGCCAGCAGTGAAGTAGGCTACGAGCAGTACTTC; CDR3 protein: CASSEVGYEQYF
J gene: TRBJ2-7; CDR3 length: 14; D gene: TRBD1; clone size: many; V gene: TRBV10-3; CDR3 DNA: TGTGCCATCAGTGTAGGGACAGGGTTCTACGAGCAGTACTTC; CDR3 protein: CAISVGTGFYEQYF
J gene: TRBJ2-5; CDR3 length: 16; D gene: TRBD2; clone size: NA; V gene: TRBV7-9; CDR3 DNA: TGTGCCAGCAGCCCCGGGGGACTAGCCGAACAAGAGACCCAGTACTTC; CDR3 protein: CASSPGGLAEQETQYF
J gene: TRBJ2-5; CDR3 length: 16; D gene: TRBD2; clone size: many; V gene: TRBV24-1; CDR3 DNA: TGTGCCACCAGCGACGGGGGAGCGGGGAACCAAGAGACCCAGTACTTC; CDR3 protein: CATSDGGAGNQETQYF
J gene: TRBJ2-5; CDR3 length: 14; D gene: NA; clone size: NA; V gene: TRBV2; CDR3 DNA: TGCGCCAGCAGCCCGGACCCAGGAATGGAGACCCAGTACTTC; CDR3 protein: CASSPDPGMETQYF
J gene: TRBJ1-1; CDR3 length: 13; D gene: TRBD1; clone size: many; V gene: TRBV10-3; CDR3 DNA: TGTGCCAGTACACGACAGGGGAACACTGAAGCTTTCTTT; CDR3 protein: CASTRQGNTEAFF
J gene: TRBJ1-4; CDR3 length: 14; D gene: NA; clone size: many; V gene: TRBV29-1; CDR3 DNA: TGCAGCGTTCAAAGAGGGGGAGGTAATGAAAAACTGTTTTTT; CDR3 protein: CSVQRGGGNEKLFF
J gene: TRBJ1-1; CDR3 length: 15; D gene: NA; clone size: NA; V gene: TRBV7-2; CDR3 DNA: TGTGCCAGCAGCTTGGGGCAGATGGTGGACACTGAAGCTTTCTTT; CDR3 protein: CASSLGQMVDTEAFF
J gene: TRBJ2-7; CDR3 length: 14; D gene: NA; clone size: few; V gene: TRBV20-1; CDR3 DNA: TGCAGTGCTAGGTCCGGCTCCGAACCCTACGAGCAGTACTTC; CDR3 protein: CSARSGSEPYEQYF
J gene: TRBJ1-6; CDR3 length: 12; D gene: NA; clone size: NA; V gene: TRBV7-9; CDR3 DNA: TGTGCCAGCAGCTCTGAGAGTTCACCCCTCCACTTT; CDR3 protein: CASSSESSPLHF
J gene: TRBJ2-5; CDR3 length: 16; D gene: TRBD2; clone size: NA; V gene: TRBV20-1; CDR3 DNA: TGCAGTGCTAGAGTCCCTAGCGGGGGTTCTCAAGAGACCCAGTACTTC; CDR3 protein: CSARVPSGGSQETQYF
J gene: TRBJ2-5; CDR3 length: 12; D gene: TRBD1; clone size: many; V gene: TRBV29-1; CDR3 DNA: TGCAGCGGCGCAGGGGGCCAAGAGACCCAGTACTTC; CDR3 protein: CSGAGGQETQYF
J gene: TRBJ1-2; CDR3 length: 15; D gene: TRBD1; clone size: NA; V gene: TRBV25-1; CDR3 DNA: TGTGCCAGCAGTCACTCCGGGACAGGGTGGTATGGCTACACCTTC; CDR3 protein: CASSHSGTGWYGYTF
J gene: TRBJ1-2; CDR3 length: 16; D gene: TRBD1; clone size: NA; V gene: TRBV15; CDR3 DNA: TGTGCCACCAGCAGAGCGGTGACAGGGGGCGGACGGGGCTACACCTTC; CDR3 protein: CATSRAVTGGGRGYTF
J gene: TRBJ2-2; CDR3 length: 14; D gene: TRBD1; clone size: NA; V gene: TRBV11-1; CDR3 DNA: TGTGCCAGCAGAAATACAGGGGGCACCGGGGAGCTGTTTTTT; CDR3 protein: CASRNTGGTGELFF
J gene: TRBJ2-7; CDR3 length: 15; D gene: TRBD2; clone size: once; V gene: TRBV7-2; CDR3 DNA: TGTGCCAGCAGCGGGACTAGCGGGAGTCCCTACGAGCAGTACTTC; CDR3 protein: CASSGTSGSPYEQYF
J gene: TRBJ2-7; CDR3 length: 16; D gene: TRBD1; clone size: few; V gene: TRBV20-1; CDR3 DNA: TGCAGTGCTCTAAGAACACAGGGGGTTAGTTCCTACGAGCAGTACTTC; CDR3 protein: CSALRTQGVSSYEQYF
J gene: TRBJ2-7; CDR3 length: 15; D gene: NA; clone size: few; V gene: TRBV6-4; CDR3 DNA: TGTGCCAGCAGTTACGCGGGTGGGGATCCCTACGAGCAGTACTTC; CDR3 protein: CASSYAGGDPYEQYF